A single sample is the source of the 2 T cell receptor beta chains below, sequenced in a study of read filtering for tumor transcriptome and immune sequencing. This library used approximately 390 ng RNA and molecular barcoded adaptors spanning alpha/delta and beta/gamma chains. One entry per CDR3 protein, called by TCRdb with MiXCR from the reads. The sample carries 130,000 or so distinct CDR3 sequences, around 14% recorded once. Sequencing used a population of CD138-negative cells sorted from bone marrow. The source is a donor at least 40 years old with multiple myeloma.

In this sample, this clonotype turned up many times. One end of the junction is discordant with germline, which a read error may explain. The chain recombines TRBV20-1 with TRBJ2-2, with D possibly being TRBD1 or TRBD2 (5 bases each). CDR3 length equals 13 residues. Per the germline V gene, CDR1 is DFQATT and CDR2 is SNEGSKA (reference sequence). The CDR3 sequence is CSAREGLAGELFF. CDR3 coding DNA: TGCAGTGCCAGAGAGGGGCTTGCCGGGGAGCTGTTTTTT.

V gene TRBV30 combines with J gene TRBJ2-2; perhaps TRBD2 as D (6 bases). Germline assignment: CDR1 GTSNPN and CDR2 SVGIG (reference sequence). V lost 4 bases to trimming and J lost 4 bases, with 13 bases between them. The CDR3 is 14 residues long. The chain's CDR3 is CAWKLAPATGELFF. The DNA of the CDR3 is TGTGCCTGGAAGCTAGCGCCAGCCACCGGGGAGCTGTTTTTT.